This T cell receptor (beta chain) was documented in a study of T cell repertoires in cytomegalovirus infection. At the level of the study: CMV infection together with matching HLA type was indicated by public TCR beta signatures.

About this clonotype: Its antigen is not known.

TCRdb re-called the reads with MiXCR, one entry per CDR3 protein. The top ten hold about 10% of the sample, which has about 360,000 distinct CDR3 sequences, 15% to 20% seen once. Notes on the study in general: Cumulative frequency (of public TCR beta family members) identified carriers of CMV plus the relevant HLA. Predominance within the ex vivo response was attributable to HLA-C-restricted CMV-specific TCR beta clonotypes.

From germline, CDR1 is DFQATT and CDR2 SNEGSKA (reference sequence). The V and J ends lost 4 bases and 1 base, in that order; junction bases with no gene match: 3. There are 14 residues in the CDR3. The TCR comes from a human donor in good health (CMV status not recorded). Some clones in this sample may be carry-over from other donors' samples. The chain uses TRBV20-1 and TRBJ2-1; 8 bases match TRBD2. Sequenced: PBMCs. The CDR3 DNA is TGCAGTGCTAAGCTAGCGGGTTCCTACAATGAGCAGTTCTTC. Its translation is CSAKLAGSYNEQFF.